These T cell receptor beta chains were read from a single sample in a study of blood T cell repertoires in COVID-19. Method: immunoSEQ multiplex PCR; TCRdb's copy keeps in-frame clones and lacks some. The sample gives about 160,000 clones, roughly 86% of which show up once; roughly 7.5% is in the top ten. The sample comprised peripheral blood. These receptors originate from a man aged 35-49 years who had recovered from COVID-19. CDR3s include the opening cysteine and the closing phenylalanine or tryptophan. A D gene is named only where the DNA matches it firmly.

d_call	v_call	cdr3_aa
NA	TRBV21-1	CASSKDGLAGKKNEQFF
TRBD1	TRBV2	CASSSGQETYNEQFF
NA	TRBV9	CASSVGGLSYNEQFF
NA	TRBV5-5	CASSLIGAGFYEQYF
NA	TRBV7-8	CASSIRVNSYEQYF
NA	TRBV28	CASKRGNSNQPQHF
TRBD2	TRBV18	CASSFSSGNTDTQYF
NA	TRBV7-9	CASSLSGDQPQHF
NA	TRBV27	CASSVGNTQYF
NA	TRBV4-2	CASSQDHGGVYTEAFF
TRBD2	TRBV28	CASSSPYMTSGKVQETQYF
NA	TRBV28	CASSTSTATNYGYTF
NA	TRBV29-1	CSVEGSVVVRGTEAFF
NA	TRBV15	CATSRDRNEKLFF
TRBD1	TRBV18	CASSPPTGGSGNTIYF
NA	TRBV4-3	CASSQGATKPQHF
TRBD2	TRBV7-3	CASSFIAGAEQFF
NA	TRBV5-4	CASSLEGVGPPPYNEQFF
TRBD2	TRBV6-2/TRBV6-3	CASSFTGTTDTGELFF
NA	TRBV9	CASSDSLTGNTEAFF
TRBD2	TRBV3-1/TRBV3-2	CASSQGSSSGSEDEQFF
NA	TRBV30	CAWSLGRAYEQYF
TRBD2	TRBV10-3	CAISSTSGVAKNIQYF
TRBD1	TRBV5-6	CASSVPGGAITGELFF